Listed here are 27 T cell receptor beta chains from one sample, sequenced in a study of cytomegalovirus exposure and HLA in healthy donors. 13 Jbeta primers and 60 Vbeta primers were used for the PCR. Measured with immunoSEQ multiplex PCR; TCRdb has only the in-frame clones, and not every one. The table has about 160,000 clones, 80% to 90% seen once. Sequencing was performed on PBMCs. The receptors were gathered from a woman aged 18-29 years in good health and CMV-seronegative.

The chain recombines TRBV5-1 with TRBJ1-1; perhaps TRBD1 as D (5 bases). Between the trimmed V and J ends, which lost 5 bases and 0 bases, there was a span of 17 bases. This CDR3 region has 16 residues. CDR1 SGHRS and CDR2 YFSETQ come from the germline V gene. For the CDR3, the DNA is TGCGCCAGCAGAGCGGGGGGAATAGTCATGAACACTGAAGCTTTCTTT. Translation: CASRAGGIVMNTEAFF.

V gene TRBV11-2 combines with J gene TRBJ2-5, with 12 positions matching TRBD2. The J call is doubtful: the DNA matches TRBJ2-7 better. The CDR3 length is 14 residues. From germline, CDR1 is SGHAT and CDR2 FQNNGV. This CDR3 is CASMSLAGGFEQYF. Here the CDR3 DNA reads TGTGCCAGCATGAGCCTAGCGGGAGGGTTCGAGCAGTACTTC.

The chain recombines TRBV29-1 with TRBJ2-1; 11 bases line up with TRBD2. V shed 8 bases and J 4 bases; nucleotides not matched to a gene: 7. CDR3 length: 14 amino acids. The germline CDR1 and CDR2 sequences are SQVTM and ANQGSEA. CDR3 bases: TGCAGCCCAAAATTAGCGGGAGGGTACAATGAGCAGTTCTTC. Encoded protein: CSPKLAGGYNEQFF.

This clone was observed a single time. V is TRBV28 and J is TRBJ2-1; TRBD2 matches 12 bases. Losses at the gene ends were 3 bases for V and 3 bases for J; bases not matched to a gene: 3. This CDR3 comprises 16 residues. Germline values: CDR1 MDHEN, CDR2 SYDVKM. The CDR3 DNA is TGTGCCAGCAGTTTGACTAGCGGGAGCTTCTACAATGAGCAGTTCTTC. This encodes CASSLTSGSFYNEQFF.

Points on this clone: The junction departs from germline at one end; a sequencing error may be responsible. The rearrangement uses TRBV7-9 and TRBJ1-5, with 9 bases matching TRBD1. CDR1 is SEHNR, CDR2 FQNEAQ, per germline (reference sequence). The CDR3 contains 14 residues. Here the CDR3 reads CTSSRTGGNQPQHF. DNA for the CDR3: TGTACCAGCAGTCGGACAGGGGGCAATCAGCCCCAGCATTTT.

The CDR3 DNA is TGTGCCAGCAGTGCGGTACTTGCAACTAATGAAAAACTGTTTTTT. Translating it yields CASSAVLATNEKLFF. The V call is TRBV28, the J call TRBJ1-4; D not resolved. Per the germline V gene, CDR1 is MDHEN and CDR2 is SYDVKM. V lost 5 bases to trimming and J lost 0 bases, with 10 bases between them. This CDR3 has 15 residues.

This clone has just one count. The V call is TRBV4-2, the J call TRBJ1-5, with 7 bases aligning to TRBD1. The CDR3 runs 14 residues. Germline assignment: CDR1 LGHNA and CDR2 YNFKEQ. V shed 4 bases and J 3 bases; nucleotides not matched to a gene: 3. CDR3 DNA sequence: TGTGCCAGCAGCCCCGGGACAGACAATCAGCCCCAGCATTTT. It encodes CASSPGTDNQPQHF.

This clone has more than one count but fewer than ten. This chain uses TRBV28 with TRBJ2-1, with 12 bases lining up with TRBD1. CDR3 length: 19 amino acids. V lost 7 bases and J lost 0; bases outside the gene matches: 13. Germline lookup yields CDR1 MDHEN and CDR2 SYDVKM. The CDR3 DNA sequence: TGTGCCAGCAACAGTTTGGGACAGGGGGCGGGGAGCTCCTACAATGAGCAGTTCTTC. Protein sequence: CASNSLGQGAGSSYNEQFF. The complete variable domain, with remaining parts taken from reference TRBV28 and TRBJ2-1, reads DVKVTQSSRYLVKRTGEKVFLECVQDMDHENMFWYRQDPGLGLRLIYFSYDVKMKEKGDIPEGYSVSREKKERFSLILESASTNQTSMYLCASNSLGQGAGSSYNEQFFGPGTRLTVL.

CDR3 DNA: TGTGCCTGGCAAGGACTAGCGGGAGTCGAGCAGTACTTC. It codes for CAWQGLAGVEQYF. The chain is built from TRBV30 and TRBJ2-7; 13 positions match TRBD2. The junction had 4 bases not matched to a gene; V was cut back by 5 bases and J by 6 bases. Germline lookup yields CDR1 GTSNPN and CDR2 SVGIG (reference sequence). This CDR3 contains 13 residues.

Written as DNA, the CDR3 is TGTGCCAGCAGTGCCGGGTTTGAGTCTGGAAACACCATATATTTT. Its translation is CASSAGFESGNTIYF. The rearrangement joins TRBV2 to TRBJ1-3; D is unresolved. Per germline, CDR1 SNHLY and CDR2 FYNNEI. The CDR3 spans 15 residues. Trimming cost V 4 bases and J 1 base, with 11 bases left between them.

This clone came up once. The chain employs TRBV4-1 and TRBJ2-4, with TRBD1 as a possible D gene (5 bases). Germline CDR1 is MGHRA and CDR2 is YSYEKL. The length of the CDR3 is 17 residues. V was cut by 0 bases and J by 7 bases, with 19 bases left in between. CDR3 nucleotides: TGCGCCAGCAGCCAAGATCTGATTGGGGCTTTTAGTAACATTCAGTACTTC. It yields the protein CASSQDLIGAFSNIQYF.

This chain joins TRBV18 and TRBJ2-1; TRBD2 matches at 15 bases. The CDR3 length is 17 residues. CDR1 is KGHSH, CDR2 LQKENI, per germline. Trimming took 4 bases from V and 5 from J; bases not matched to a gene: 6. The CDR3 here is CASSRTSGGAVDNEQFF. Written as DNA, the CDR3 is TGTGCCAGCTCACGGACTAGCGGGGGGGCCGTCGACAATGAGCAGTTCTTC. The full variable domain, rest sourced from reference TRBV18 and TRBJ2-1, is NAGVMQNPRHLVRRRGQEARLRCSPMKGHSHVYWYRQLPEEGLKFMVYLQKENIIDESGMPKERFSAEFPKEGPSILRIQQVVRGDSAAYFCASSRTSGGAVDNEQFFGPGTRLTVL.

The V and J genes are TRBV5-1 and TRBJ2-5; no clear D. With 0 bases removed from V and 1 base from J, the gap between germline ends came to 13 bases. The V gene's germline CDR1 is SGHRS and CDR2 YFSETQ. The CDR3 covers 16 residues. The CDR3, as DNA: TGCGCCAGCAGCTTGGGGAGCATCGACCTCCAAGAGACCCAGTACTTC. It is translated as CASSLGSIDLQETQYF.

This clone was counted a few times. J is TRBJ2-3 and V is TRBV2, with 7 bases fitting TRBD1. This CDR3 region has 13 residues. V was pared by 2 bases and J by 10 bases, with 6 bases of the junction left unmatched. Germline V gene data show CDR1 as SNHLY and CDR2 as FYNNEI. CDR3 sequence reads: CASSELGRGPQYF. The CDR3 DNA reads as TGTGCCAGCAGTGAACTGGGTAGGGGGCCGCAGTATTTT. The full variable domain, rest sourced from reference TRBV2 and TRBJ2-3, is EPEVTQTPSHQVTQMGQEVILRCVPISNHLYFYWYRQILGQKVEFLVSFYNNEISEKSEIFDDQFSVERPDGSNFTLKIRSTKLEDSAMYFCASSELGRGPQYFGPGTRLTVL.

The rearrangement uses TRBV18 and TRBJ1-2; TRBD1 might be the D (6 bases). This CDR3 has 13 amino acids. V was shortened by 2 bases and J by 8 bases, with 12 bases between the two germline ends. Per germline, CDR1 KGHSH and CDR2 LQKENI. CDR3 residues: CASSPTGPGGYTF. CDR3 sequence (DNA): TGTGCCAGCTCACCAACAGGGCCGGGGGGCTACACCTTC. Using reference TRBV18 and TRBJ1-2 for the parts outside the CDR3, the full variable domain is NAGVMQNPRHLVRRRGQEARLRCSPMKGHSHVYWYRQLPEEGLKFMVYLQKENIIDESGMPKERFSAEFPKEGPSILRIQQVVRGDSAAYFCASSPTGPGGYTFGSGTRLTVV.

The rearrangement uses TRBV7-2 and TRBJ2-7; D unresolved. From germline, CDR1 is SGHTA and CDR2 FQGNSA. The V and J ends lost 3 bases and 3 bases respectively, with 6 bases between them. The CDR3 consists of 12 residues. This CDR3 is CASSFTFYEQYF. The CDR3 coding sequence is TGTGCCAGCAGCTTCACATTCTACGAGCAGTACTTC.

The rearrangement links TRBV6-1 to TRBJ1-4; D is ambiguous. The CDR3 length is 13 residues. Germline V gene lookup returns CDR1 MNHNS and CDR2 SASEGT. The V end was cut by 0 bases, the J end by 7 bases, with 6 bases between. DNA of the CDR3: TGTGCCAGCAGTGAAGCGCGTCTTGAAAAACTGTTTTTT. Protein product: CASSEARLEKLFF.

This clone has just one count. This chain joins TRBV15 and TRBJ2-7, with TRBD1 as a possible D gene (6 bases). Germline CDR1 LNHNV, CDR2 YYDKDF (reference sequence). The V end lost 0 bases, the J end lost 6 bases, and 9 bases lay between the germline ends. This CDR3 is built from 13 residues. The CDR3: CATSREYRVEQYF. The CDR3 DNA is TGTGCCACCAGCAGAGAATACAGGGTCGAGCAGTACTTC.

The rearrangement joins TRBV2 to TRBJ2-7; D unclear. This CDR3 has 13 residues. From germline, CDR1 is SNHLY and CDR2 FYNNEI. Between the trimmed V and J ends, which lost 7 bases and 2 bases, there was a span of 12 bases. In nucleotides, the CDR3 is TGTGCCAGCAAGCTGGTCCCTCCCTACGAGCAGTACTTC. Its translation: CASKLVPPYEQYF.

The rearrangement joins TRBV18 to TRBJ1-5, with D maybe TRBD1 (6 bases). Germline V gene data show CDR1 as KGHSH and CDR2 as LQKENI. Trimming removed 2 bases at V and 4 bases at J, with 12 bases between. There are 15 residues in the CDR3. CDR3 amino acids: CASSPRGGANQPQHF. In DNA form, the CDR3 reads TGTGCCAGCTCACCAAGGGGGGGCGCGAATCAGCCCCAGCATTTT. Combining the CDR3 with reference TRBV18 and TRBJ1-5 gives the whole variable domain NAGVMQNPRHLVRRRGQEARLRCSPMKGHSHVYWYRQLPEEGLKFMVYLQKENIIDESGMPKERFSAEFPKEGPSILRIQQVVRGDSAAYFCASSPRGGANQPQHFGDGTRLSIL.

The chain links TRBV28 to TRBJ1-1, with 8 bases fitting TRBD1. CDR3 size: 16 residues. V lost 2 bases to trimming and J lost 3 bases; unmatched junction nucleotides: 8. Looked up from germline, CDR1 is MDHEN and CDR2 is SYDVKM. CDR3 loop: CASSLRQGKGDTEAFF. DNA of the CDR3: TGTGCCAGCAGTTTACGACAGGGGAAGGGAGACACTGAAGCTTTCTTT.

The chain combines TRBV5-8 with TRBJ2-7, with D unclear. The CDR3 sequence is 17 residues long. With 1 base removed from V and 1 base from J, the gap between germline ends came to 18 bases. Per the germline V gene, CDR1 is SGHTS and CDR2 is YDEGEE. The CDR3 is CASSLSPILSLSYEQYF. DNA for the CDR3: TGTGCCAGCAGCTTGTCCCCTATATTATCATTGTCCTACGAGCAGTACTTC. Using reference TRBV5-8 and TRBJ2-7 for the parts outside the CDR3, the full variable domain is EAGVTQSPTHLIKTRGQQATLRCSPISGHTSVYWYQQALGLGLQFLLWYDEGEERNRGNFPPRFSGRQFPNYSSELNVNALELEDSALYLCASSLSPILSLSYEQYFGPGTRLTVT.

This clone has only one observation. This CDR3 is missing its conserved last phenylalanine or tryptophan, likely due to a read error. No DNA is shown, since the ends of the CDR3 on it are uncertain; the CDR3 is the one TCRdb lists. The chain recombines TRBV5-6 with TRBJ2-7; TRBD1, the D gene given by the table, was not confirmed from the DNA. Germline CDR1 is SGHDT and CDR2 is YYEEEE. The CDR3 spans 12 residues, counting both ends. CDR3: CASSLPGQGPLI.

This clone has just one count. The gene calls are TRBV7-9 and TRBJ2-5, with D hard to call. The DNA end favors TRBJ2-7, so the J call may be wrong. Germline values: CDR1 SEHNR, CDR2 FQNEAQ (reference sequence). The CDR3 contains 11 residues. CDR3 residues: CASSLLYEQYF. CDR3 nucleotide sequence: TGTGCCAGCAGCTTACTTTACGAGCAGTACTTC.

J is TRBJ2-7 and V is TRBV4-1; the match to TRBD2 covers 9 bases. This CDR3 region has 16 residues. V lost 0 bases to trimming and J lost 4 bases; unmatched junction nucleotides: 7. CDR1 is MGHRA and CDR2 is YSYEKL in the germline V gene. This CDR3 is CASSQDLSGSLYEQYF. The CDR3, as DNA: TGCGCCAGCAGCCAAGATCTTAGCGGGAGCCTGTACGAGCAGTACTTC.

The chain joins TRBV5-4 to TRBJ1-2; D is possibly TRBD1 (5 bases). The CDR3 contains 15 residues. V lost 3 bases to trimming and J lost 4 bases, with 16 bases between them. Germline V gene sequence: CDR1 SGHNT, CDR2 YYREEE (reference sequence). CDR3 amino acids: CASSSSLQGSYGYTF. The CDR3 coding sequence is TGTGCCAGCAGCTCCTCACTCCAGGGAAGCTATGGCTACACCTTC.

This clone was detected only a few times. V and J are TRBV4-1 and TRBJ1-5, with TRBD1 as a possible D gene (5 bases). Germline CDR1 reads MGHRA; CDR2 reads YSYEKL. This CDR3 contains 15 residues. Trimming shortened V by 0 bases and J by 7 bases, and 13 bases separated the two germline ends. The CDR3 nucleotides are TGCGCCAGCAGCCAAGATGCGGCAGGGCGGCAGCCCCAGCATTTT. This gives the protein CASSQDAAGRQPQHF.